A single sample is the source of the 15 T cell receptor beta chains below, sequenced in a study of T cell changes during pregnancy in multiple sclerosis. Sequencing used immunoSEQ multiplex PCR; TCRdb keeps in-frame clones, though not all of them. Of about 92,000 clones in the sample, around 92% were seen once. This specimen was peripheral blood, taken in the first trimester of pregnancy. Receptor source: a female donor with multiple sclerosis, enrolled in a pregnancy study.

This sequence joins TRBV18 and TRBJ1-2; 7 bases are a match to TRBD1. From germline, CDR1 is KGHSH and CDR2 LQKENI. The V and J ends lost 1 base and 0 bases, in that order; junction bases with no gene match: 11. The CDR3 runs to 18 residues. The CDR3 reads CASSPQGTDGTANYGYTF. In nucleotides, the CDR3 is TGTGCCAGCTCACCACAAGGGACAGACGGAACTGCTAACTATGGCTACACCTTC.

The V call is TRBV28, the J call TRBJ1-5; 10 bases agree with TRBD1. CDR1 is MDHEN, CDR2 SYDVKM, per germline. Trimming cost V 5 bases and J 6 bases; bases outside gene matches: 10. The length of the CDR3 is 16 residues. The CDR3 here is CASSPPRQGAVQPQHF. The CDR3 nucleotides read TGTGCCAGCAGTCCGCCTCGACAGGGGGCGGTTCAGCCCCAGCATTTT.

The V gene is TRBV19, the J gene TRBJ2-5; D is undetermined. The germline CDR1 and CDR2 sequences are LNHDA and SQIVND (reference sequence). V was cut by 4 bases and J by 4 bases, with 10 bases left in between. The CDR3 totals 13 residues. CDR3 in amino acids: CASSRGYGETQYF. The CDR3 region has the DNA TGTGCCAGTAGTAGAGGCTACGGAGAGACCCAGTACTTC.

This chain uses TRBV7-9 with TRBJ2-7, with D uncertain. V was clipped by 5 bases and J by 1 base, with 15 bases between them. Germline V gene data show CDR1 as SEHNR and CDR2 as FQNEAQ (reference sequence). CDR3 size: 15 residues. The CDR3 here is CASSPSPGGSYEQYF. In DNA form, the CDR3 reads TGTGCCAGCAGCCCTTCCCCCGGCGGTTCCTACGAGCAGTACTTC.

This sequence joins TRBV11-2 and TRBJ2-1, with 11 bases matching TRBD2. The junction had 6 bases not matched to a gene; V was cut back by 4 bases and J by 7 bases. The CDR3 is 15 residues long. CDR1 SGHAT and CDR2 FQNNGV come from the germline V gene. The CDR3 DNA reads TGTGCCAGCAGCTCTCTAGCGGGAGGCGTTAATGAGCAGTTCTTC. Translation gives CASSSLAGGVNEQFF.

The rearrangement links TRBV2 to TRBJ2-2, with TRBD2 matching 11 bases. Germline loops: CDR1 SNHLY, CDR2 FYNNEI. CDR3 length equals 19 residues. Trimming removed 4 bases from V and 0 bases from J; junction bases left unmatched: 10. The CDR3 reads CASSALSFSGRANTGELFF. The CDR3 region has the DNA TGTGCCAGCAGTGCCCTCTCTTTTAGCGGGAGGGCGAACACCGGGGAGCTGTTTTTT.

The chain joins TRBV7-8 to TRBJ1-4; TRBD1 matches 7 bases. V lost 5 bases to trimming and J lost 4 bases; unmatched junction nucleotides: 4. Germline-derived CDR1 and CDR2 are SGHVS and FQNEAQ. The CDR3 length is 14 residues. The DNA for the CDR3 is TGTGCCAGCAGCACCGACAGGGTTAATGAAAAACTGTTTTTT. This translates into CASSTDRVNEKLFF. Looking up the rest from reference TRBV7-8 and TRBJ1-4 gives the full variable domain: GAGVSQSPRYKVAKRGQDVALRCDPISGHVSLFWYQQALGQGPEFLTYFQNEAQLDKSGLPSDRFFAERPEGSVSTLKIQRTQQEDSAVYLCASSTDRVNEKLFFGSGTQLSVL.

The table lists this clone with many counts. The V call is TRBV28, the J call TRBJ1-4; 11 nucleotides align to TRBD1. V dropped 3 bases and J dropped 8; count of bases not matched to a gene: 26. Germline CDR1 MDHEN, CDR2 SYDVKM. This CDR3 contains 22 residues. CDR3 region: CASSLSATYRDRGLLGLEKLFF. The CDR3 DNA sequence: TGTGCCAGCAGTTTGTCCGCGACCTACCGGGACAGGGGGTTATTGGGACTCGAAAAACTGTTTTTT.

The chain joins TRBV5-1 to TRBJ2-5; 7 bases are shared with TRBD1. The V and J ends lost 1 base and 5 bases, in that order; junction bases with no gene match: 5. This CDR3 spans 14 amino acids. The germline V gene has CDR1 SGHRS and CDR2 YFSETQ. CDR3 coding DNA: TGCGCCAGCAGCTTGTTAGGGGGCGGCGAGACCCAGTACTTC. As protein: CASSLLGGGETQYF.

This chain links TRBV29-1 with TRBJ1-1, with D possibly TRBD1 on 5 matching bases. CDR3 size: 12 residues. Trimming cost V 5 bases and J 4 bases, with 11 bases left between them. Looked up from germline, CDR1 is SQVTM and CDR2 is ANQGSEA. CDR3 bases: TGCAGCGTTCAGGGAGGAGGCACTGAAGCTTTCTTT. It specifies CSVQGGGTEAFF.

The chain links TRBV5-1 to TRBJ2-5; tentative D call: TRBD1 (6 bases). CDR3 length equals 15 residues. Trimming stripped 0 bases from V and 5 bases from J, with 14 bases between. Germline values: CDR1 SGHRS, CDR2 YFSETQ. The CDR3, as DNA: TGCGCCAGCAGCTTGGTTCCCCAGGGGAAGGAGACCCAGTACTTC. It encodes CASSLVPQGKETQYF.

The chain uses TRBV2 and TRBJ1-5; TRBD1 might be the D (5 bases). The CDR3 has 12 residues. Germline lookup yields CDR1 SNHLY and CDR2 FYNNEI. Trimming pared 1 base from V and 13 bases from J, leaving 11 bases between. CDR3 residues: CASSEEGRLQHF. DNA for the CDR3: TGTGCCAGCAGTGAAGAGGGGAGGTTGCAGCATTTT.

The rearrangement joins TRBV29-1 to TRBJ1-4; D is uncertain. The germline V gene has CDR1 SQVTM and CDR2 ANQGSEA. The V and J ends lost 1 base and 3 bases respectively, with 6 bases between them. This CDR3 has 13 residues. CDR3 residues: CSVEVLPNEKLFF. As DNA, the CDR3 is TGCAGCGTTGAAGTTCTCCCTAATGAAAAACTGTTTTTT.

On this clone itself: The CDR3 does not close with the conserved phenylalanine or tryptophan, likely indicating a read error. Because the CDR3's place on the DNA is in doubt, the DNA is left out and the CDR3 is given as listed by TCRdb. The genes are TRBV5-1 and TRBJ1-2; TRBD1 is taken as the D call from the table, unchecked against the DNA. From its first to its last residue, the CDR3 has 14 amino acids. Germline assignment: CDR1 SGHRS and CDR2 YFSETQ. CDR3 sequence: CASRPEGTNYPLSL.

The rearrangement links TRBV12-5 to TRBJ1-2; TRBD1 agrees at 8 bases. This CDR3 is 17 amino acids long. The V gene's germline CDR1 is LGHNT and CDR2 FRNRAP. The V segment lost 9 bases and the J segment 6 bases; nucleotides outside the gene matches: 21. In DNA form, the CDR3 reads TGTGCTAGCGCTTCCGGGACAGGACCTATACCGCCGGATGGCTACACCTTC. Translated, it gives CASASGTGPIPPDGYTF.